Reported below is one TCR beta chain. Its matching antigen is unknown. The data are from a study of cytomegalovirus exposure and HLA in healthy donors. Findings and limits, study-wide: A few of the chains that were CMV-associated were confirmed in vitro to be specific for CMV antigens. Using the classifier, cytomegalovirus status was reportedly diagnosed with high specificity and sensitivity.

This PCR relied on a set of 60 Vbeta primers and 13 Jbeta primers. Sequencing was performed with immunoSEQ multiplex PCR; in TCRdb, only in-frame clones are kept and a portion is missing. The sample lists roughly 230,000 clones, approximately 81% occurring once. V was clipped by 6 bases and J by 0 bases, with 6 bases between them. The CDR3 covers 14 residues. The germline V gene encodes CDR1 MNHEY and CDR2 SMNVEV (reference sequence). The genes are TRBV27 and TRBJ2-6; D gene uncertain. The receptor was derived from a girl aged 2 to 10 in good health and CMV-seronegative. Material: PBMCs. DNA for the CDR3: TGTGCCAGCAGCCGGTCCTCTGGGGCCAACGTCCTGACTTTC. The encoded protein is CASSRSSGANVLTF.